Shown below are 29 T cell receptor beta chains from a single sample sequenced in a study of OX40 agonist ivuxolimab in advanced cancers. The library was produced with the immunoSEQ multiplex PCR assay. Entries here come from immuneACCESS through TCRdb and include only in-frame sequences with V and J called. Some clones fail to appear in such tables; in the studies checked, an unresolved V gene covers under half of the shortfall, and the cause of the remainder is unknown. The sample data list around 90,000 clones, and about 90% of these were observed just once. The top ten clonotypes cover less than 8% of the sample. The sample in question was CD4+ or CD8+ T cells sorted from blood, obtained in a trial of the OX40 agonist ivuxolimab. The receptors derive from an adult with an advanced solid tumor such as melanoma, head and neck, liver or kidney cancer.

This clone has a handful of counts. V and J are TRBV2 and TRBJ2-7, with D unclear. The CDR3 is 14 amino acids. Per the germline V gene, CDR1 is SNHLY and CDR2 is FYNNEI. V lost 6 bases to trimming and J lost 4 bases, with 16 bases between them. The CDR3 is CASSHGLGLYEQYF. The CDR3 DNA follows: TGTGCCAGCAGCCATGGGTTGGGGTTATACGAGCAGTACTTC.

The chain couples TRBV4-2 to TRBJ2-7; D may be TRBD1 or TRBD2 (6 bases each). The V gene lost 0 bases and the J gene lost 6 bases, with 18 bases spanning the gap. The germline CDR1 and CDR2 sequences are LGHNA and YNFKEQ. The CDR3 is made up of 16 amino acids. The DNA of the CDR3 is TGTGCCAGCAGCCAAGAAGAGGGGGGAGGACCAAGCGAGCAGTACTTC. Protein sequence: CASSQEEGGGPSEQYF.

This clone was found once. The V gene is TRBV11-3, the J gene TRBJ1-5; D is uncertain. Germline loops: CDR1 SGHNT, CDR2 YENEEA. There are 13 residues in the CDR3. Trimming left V 1 base short and J 4 bases short, with 5 bases between. The CDR3 sequence is CASSLGPNQPQHF. As DNA, the CDR3 is TGTGCCAGCAGCTTAGGGCCGAATCAGCCCCAGCATTTT.

This clone was picked up one time. The rearrangement uses TRBV4-2 and TRBJ1-4; 10 bases are shared with TRBD1. This CDR3 is 19 amino acids long. CDR1 LGHNA and CDR2 YNFKEQ come from the germline V gene. With 0 bases clipped from V and 0 bases from J, the junction kept 7 bases outside the gene matches. This CDR3 reads CASSQDFPGTGATNEKLFF. CDR3 DNA: TGTGCCAGCAGCCAAGATTTTCCCGGGACAGGGGCAACTAATGAAAAACTGTTTTTT.

The gene calls are TRBV19 and TRBJ1-2; TRBD1 might be the D (5 bases). The CDR3 length is 13 residues. V shed 7 bases and J shed 7 bases, with 16 bases lying between them. Germline loops: CDR1 LNHDA, CDR2 SQIVND (reference sequence). The CDR3 protein is CASNGLQRGGYTF. CDR3 nucleotides: TGTGCCAGTAATGGACTTCAAAGGGGTGGCTACACCTTC.

This rearrangement joins TRBV28 to TRBJ1-2; D gene unclear. Trimming took off 5 bases at V and 4 bases at J, with 8 bases between the two ends. CDR3 length: 12 amino acids. CDR1 is MDHEN, CDR2 SYDVKM, per germline. The CDR3 region is CASSPGGYGYTF. DNA of the CDR3: TGTGCCAGCAGTCCGGGAGGCTATGGCTACACCTTC.

This clone appeared a single time. The chain combines TRBV10-1 with TRBJ2-5, with D maybe TRBD2 (5 bases). V lost 3 bases and J 5 bases, leaving 13 bases between the germline ends. The length of the CDR3 is 14 residues. Germline loops: CDR1 WNHNN, CDR2 SYGVQD (reference sequence). CDR3 sequence reads: CASSEWRNRETQYF. The DNA for the CDR3 is TGCGCCAGCAGTGAATGGAGGAACCGGGAGACCCAGTACTTC.

The chain combines TRBV7-9 with TRBJ2-7; 8 bases match TRBD2. Germline lookup yields CDR1 SEHNR and CDR2 FQNEAQ (reference sequence). The CDR3 runs 15 residues. Trimming took 4 bases from V and 1 from J; bases not matched to a gene: 6. The CDR3 bases are TGTGCCAGCAGCTCTACTAGCGGTGCATCCTACGAGCAGTACTTC. Translating gives CASSSTSGASYEQYF.

The CDR3 is CASSLSGLAGVQQYF. The CDR3 bases are TGTGCCAGTAGTCTCTCGGGACTAGCGGGAGTGCAGCAGTACTTC. The gene calls are TRBV19 and TRBJ2-5; 14 positions match TRBD2. This CDR3 spans 15 amino acids. The junction had 10 bases not matched to a gene; V was cut back by 5 bases and J by 11 bases. Per germline, CDR1 LNHDA and CDR2 SQIVND (reference sequence).

J is TRBJ2-1 and V is TRBV5-1; the match to TRBD1 covers 9 bases. Germline CDR1 and CDR2: SGHRS and YFSETQ. The trim removed 2 bases at V and 4 bases at J, leaving 4 bases unmatched. The CDR3 loop spans 15 amino acids. CDR3 nucleotides: TGCGCCAGCAGCTTTCCGACAGGGGGTTACAATGAGCAGTTCTTC. Its translation: CASSFPTGGYNEQFF.

The chain recombines TRBV7-8 with TRBJ2-2; TRBD1 matches at 8 bases. Germline CDR1 reads SGHVS; CDR2 reads FQNEAQ. CDR3 size: 17 residues. V lost 3 bases and J lost 3; bases outside the gene matches: 9. CDR3 DNA: TGTGCCAGCAGCTTTTTCCCCATACAGGGGGACACCGGGGAGCTGTTTTTT. This sequence encodes CASSFFPIQGDTGELFF.

The rearrangement links TRBV6-6 to TRBJ2-3; 7 nucleotides agree with TRBD2. J was trimmed by 7 bases and V by 7 bases; bases with no gene match: 8. CDR3 length: 13 amino acids. Germline lookup yields CDR1 MNHNY and CDR2 SVGAGI (reference sequence). CDR3 residues: CASIQGGSNTQYF. CDR3 in DNA: TGTGCCAGCATCCAAGGCGGGAGTAATACGCAGTATTTT.

V gene TRBV19 combines with J gene TRBJ2-5; 9 bases map to TRBD2. This CDR3 spans 15 amino acids. V was clipped by 3 bases and J by 5 bases; unmatched bases: 7. Per the germline V gene, CDR1 is LNHDA and CDR2 is SQIVND (reference sequence). CDR3 DNA sequence: TGTGCCAGTAGTATGGAGGGACTAGCTCGCGAGACCCAGTACTTC. The encoded protein is CASSMEGLARETQYF.

This clone showed up just a few times. The V and J genes are TRBV30 and TRBJ1-2; D call uncertain. The CDR3 contains 13 residues. From germline, CDR1 is GTSNPN and CDR2 SVGIG (reference sequence). The V end was cut by 1 base, the J end by 2 bases, with 8 bases between. The CDR3 nucleotides read TGTGCCTGGAGTGCCGGGCGGAACTATGGCTACACCTTC. This gives the protein CAWSAGRNYGYTF.

The chain is built from TRBV7-9 and TRBJ2-3; no clear D. The CDR3 length is 14 residues. Trimming took 4 bases from V and 6 from J, leaving 14 bases between them. From germline, CDR1 is SEHNR and CDR2 FQNEAQ (reference sequence). The CDR3 sequence is CASSSQIVLDTQYF. Written as DNA, the CDR3 is TGTGCCAGCAGCTCGCAAATAGTCTTGGATACGCAGTATTTT.

V and J are TRBV18 and TRBJ2-5; D is unclear. The CDR3 covers 15 residues. V was clipped by 7 bases and J by 1 base, with 16 bases between them. The germline V gene encodes CDR1 KGHSH and CDR2 LQKENI. The chain's CDR3 is CASCSLECRQETQYF. In DNA form, the CDR3 reads TGTGCCAGCTGCTCCCTGGAGTGCCGCCAAGAGACCCAGTACTTC.

This clone was seen a few times. The gene calls are TRBV5-1 and TRBJ2-7; D remains ambiguous. This CDR3 has 13 amino acids. The V end lost 0 bases, the J end lost 5 bases, and 9 bases lay between the germline ends. Germline V CDR1 and CDR2: SGHRS, YFSETQ. CDR3 in DNA: TGCGCCAGCAGCTTGGCCAGCTTCGACGAGCAGTACTTC. Protein product: CASSLASFDEQYF.

The V and J genes are TRBV2 and TRBJ2-3; unclear D gene. Germline V gene lookup returns CDR1 SNHLY and CDR2 FYNNEI. The germline V and J ends were trimmed by 4 bases and 2 bases, with 16 bases remaining between them. The CDR3 has 16 amino acids. CDR3 in amino acids: CASSVESARDTDTQYF. The CDR3 DNA is TGTGCCAGCAGTGTGGAATCCGCTAGGGACACAGATACGCAGTATTTT.

The gene calls are TRBV9 and TRBJ1-2; 7 bases match TRBD1. Trimming at V came to 4 bases and at J to 1 base, leaving 10 bases not matched to a gene. CDR1 and CDR2 (germline): SGDLS, YYNGEE. The CDR3 loop spans 16 amino acids. The CDR3 coding sequence is TGTGCCAGCAGCTTCGGTACAGGGGAGGGTAACTATGGCTACACCTTC. Amino acids: CASSFGTGEGNYGYTF.

J is TRBJ2-7 and V is TRBV6-1; D possibly corresponds to TRBD2 (6 bases). CDR3 size: 13 residues. V was clipped by 3 bases and J by 4 bases, with 10 bases between them. Per germline, CDR1 MNHNS and CDR2 SASEGT. The CDR3 bases are TGTGCCAGCAGTGACCAACTAGCTTACGAGCAGTACTTC. Translation gives CASSDQLAYEQYF.

The rearrangement joins TRBV6-1 to TRBJ2-5, with D uncertain. Trimming pared 2 bases from V and 5 bases from J, leaving 6 bases between. Germline-derived CDR1 and CDR2 are MNHNS and SASEGT. The CDR3 loop spans 12 amino acids. The chain's CDR3 is CASSETLETQYF. The CDR3 DNA is TGTGCCAGCAGTGAAACCCTCGAGACCCAGTACTTC.

V gene TRBV9 combines with J gene TRBJ2-6, with D uncertain. The V end lost 4 bases, the J end lost 0 bases, and 5 bases lay between the germline ends. Looked up from germline, CDR1 is SGDLS and CDR2 is YYNGEE. The CDR3 totals 14 residues. The DNA of the CDR3 is TGTGCCAGCAGCTTAATCTCTGGGGCCAACGTCCTGACTTTC. Its translation: CASSLISGANVLTF.

The chain carries TRBV9 and TRBJ2-7, with D perhaps assigned TRBD1 or TRBD2 (6 bases each). The CDR3 sequence is 14 residues long. V was trimmed by 0 bases and J by 2 bases, leaving 9 bases between them. Germline assignment: CDR1 SGDLS and CDR2 YYNGEE. As DNA, the CDR3 is TGTGCCAGCAGCGTAGACGGGGGCCCCTACGAGCAGTACTTC. Encoded protein: CASSVDGGPYEQYF.

The V call is TRBV2, the J call TRBJ1-1, with 9 positions matching TRBD1. The CDR3 runs to 14 residues. The germline V gene has CDR1 SNHLY and CDR2 FYNNEI. Trimming took 5 bases from V and 4 from J; bases not matched to a gene: 5. The DNA of the CDR3 is TGTGCCAGCAGTCGGACAGGGGCCGTCACTGAAGCTTTCTTT. Residues: CASSRTGAVTEAFF.

This clone was detected once. The chain recombines TRBV7-2 with TRBJ2-3; no reliable D call. From germline, CDR1 is SGHTA and CDR2 FQGNSA. V dropped 4 bases and J dropped 1 base, with 6 bases sitting between them. CDR3 length equals 13 residues. The CDR3 region is CASSSTRTDTQYF. The CDR3 DNA is TGTGCCAGCAGCTCCACCCGCACAGATACGCAGTATTTT.

V and J are TRBV5-1 and TRBJ2-6; D may be TRBD1 (6 bases). The germline CDR1 and CDR2 sequences are SGHRS and YFSETQ. CDR3 length: 16 residues. The V gene lost 2 bases and the J gene lost 2 bases, with 11 bases spanning the gap. CDR3 amino acids: CASSFTGSAGANVLTF. Written as DNA, the CDR3 is TGCGCCAGCAGCTTTACAGGGAGCGCTGGGGCCAACGTCCTGACTTTC.

The V call is TRBV5-6, the J call TRBJ1-2; 8 nucleotides line up with TRBD1. The CDR3 sequence is 15 residues long. The V segment lost 2 bases and the J segment 4 bases; nucleotides outside the gene matches: 7. Germline V lookup: CDR1 SGHDT, CDR2 YYEEEE. The CDR3 loop is CASSFGTGGVYGYTF. The CDR3 nucleotides read TGTGCCAGCAGCTTCGGGACAGGAGGAGTCTATGGCTACACCTTC.

As to this clone: Distinct nucleotide sequences in the sample also encode this CDR3. The chain couples TRBV27 to TRBJ2-2; D is perhaps TRBD2 (6 bases). Germline values: CDR1 MNHEY, CDR2 SMNVEV (reference sequence). Trimming removed 3 bases at V and 5 bases at J, with 7 bases between. CDR3 length: 13 residues. The CDR3 loop is CASSLGGTGELFF. In DNA form, the CDR3 reads TGTGCCAGCAGTTTGGGAGGAACCGGGGAGCTGTTTTTT.

Points on this clone: This CDR3 is also generated by other DNA sequences in the sample. The V and J genes are TRBV6-5 and TRBJ2-7; 9 bases are a match to TRBD2. CDR3 length equals 15 residues. Germline V gives CDR1 MNHEY, CDR2 SVGAGI. The V segment lost 0 bases and the J segment 2 bases; nucleotides outside the gene matches: 2. The CDR3 DNA follows: TGTGCCAGCAGTTACTCGGGACTAGCAGCCTACGAGCAGTACTTC. The encoded protein is CASSYSGLAAYEQYF.